These 29 T cell receptor beta chains were sequenced from one sample in a study of CD4 T cells in relation to SARS-CoV-2 and coronaviruses. These receptors have no identified antigens. Sequencing was performed with immunoSEQ multiplex PCR; in TCRdb, only in-frame clones are kept and a portion is missing. The table includes about 31,000 clones, about two thirds detected once. CD4+ T cells from unexposed donors were obtained before the COVID-19 pandemic (2011-2018). CD4+ T cells were isolated from the cells after more than nine days of culture. Sequenced: CD4+ T cells from PBMCs, cultured in vitro. Receptors originate from a human donor in good health.

The chain links TRBV12-3 or TRBV12-4 to TRBJ1-2; D not resolved. This CDR3 has 12 residues. Between the trimmed V and J ends, which lost 8 bases and 7 bases, there was a span of 14 bases. CDR3 DNA: TGTGCCAGCCAGACGGGGTTTCGTGGCTACACCTTC. Its protein is CASQTGFRGYTF.

The V call is TRBV11-2, the J call TRBJ1-2; 7 bases agree with TRBD1. CDR1 SGHAT and CDR2 FQNNGV come from the germline V gene. The CDR3 extends over 13 amino acids. The V segment lost 5 bases and the J segment 8 bases; nucleotides outside the gene matches: 8. The DNA of the CDR3 is TGTGCCAGCAGCACCGACAGGGCCTGGGGCTACACCTTC. This codes for CASSTDRAWGYTF.

In this sample, this clone turned up once. The rearrangement links TRBV6-2 or TRBV6-3 to TRBJ2-5; D remains ambiguous. CDR3 size: 15 residues. The V and J ends lost 2 bases and 2 bases respectively, with 12 bases between them. The V gene's germline CDR1 is MNHEY and CDR2 SVGEGT. Written as DNA, the CDR3 is TGTGCCAGCAGTTACGCGCGGCCGGATCAAGAGACCCAGTACTTC. This encodes CASSYARPDQETQYF.

V usage is TRBV5-1 and J usage is TRBJ2-1; perhaps TRBD2 as D (13 bases). Trimming removed 0 bases from V and 10 bases from J, with 29 bases in between. Germline-derived CDR1 and CDR2 are SGHRS and YFSETQ. The CDR3 has 19 amino acids. CDR3 amino acids: CASSLEGQGATGLAGEQFF. DNA of the CDR3: TGCGCCAGCAGCTTGGAGGGACAGGGGGCCACGGGACTAGCGGGGGAGCAGTTCTTC.

The V call is TRBV5-4, the J call TRBJ2-3; D uncertain. The CDR3 is 14 amino acids. V lost 4 bases and J lost 0, with 9 bases in between. The V gene's germline CDR1 is SGHNT and CDR2 YYREEE (reference sequence). CDR3 amino acids: CASSPRVSTDTQYF. CDR3 DNA: TGTGCCAGCAGCCCACGGGTTAGCACAGATACGCAGTATTTT.

This chain uses TRBV5-8 with TRBJ2-7, with 7 bases that match TRBD1. CDR1 and CDR2 (germline): SGHTS, YDEGEE. This CDR3 contains 13 residues. After removal of 0 bases from V and 7 bases from J, the junction contained 4 bases not matched to a gene. The CDR3 reads CASSLVPGGEQYF. CDR3 DNA sequence: TGTGCCAGCAGCTTGGTCCCAGGGGGTGAGCAGTACTTC.

This clone was detected only once. The chain is built from TRBV4-1 and TRBJ1-4; D is possibly TRBD1 (6 bases). V was shortened by 0 bases and J by 10 bases, with 18 bases between the two germline ends. The germline V gene has CDR1 MGHRA and CDR2 YSYEKL. This CDR3 is 16 amino acids long. CDR3 protein: CASSQEGQGAGRKLFF. CDR3 DNA sequence: TGCGCCAGCAGCCAAGAGGGACAAGGAGCGGGTCGAAAACTGTTTTTT.

The genes are TRBV21-1 and TRBJ1-3; the DNA was not compared with TRBD1, the D call given in the table. TRBV21-1 is described as a pseudogene. The CDR3 loop spans 19 amino acids. CDR3 protein: CASSGLLTGGHSAGNTIYF. The DNA for the CDR3 is TGTGCCAGCAGCGGCTTATTAACAGGGGGACACAGCGCTGGAAACACCATATATTTT.

This clone was counted a few times. The gene calls are TRBV7-9 and TRBJ1-1, with D uncertain. There are 13 residues in the CDR3. The germline V gene has CDR1 SEHNR and CDR2 FQNEAQ (reference sequence). The V end lost 2 bases, the J end lost 5 bases, and 9 bases lay between the germline ends. CDR3 loop: CASSLNGDTEAFF. CDR3 sequence (DNA): TGTGCCAGCAGCTTAAATGGCGATACTGAAGCTTTCTTT.

This clone appeared a few times. This chain links TRBV7-2 with TRBJ2-1; 13 bases fit TRBD2. With 2 bases clipped from V and 8 bases from J, the junction kept 9 bases outside the gene matches. There are 17 residues in the CDR3. Germline assignment: CDR1 SGHTA and CDR2 FQGNSA. The CDR3 DNA follows: TGTGCCAGCAGCTTAAGGACCTGGACTAGCGGGAGCCATGAGCAGTTCTTC. Encoded protein: CASSLRTWTSGSHEQFF.

The gene calls are TRBV5-8 and TRBJ2-1; 7 positions match TRBD2. The germline V gene has CDR1 SGHTS and CDR2 YDEGEE. The CDR3 is 16 residues long. Trimming cost V 4 bases and J 3 bases; bases outside gene matches: 10. The CDR3 bases are TGTGCCAGCAGCCCACGCCTGGCTAGCGGCTACAATGAGCAGTTCTTC. The encoded protein is CASSPRLASGYNEQFF. Full variable domain (rest looked up from reference TRBV5-8 and TRBJ2-1): EAGVTQSPTHLIKTRGQQATLRCSPISGHTSVYWYQQALGLGLQFLLWYDEGEERNRGNFPPRFSGRQFPNYSSELNVNALELEDSALYLCASSPRLASGYNEQFFGPGTRLTVL.

The rearrangement uses TRBV12-5 and TRBJ2-1, with D possibly being TRBD1 or TRBD2 (5 bases each). The germline gives CDR1 LGHNT, CDR2 FRNRAP. With 1 base removed from V and 7 bases from J, the gap between germline ends came to 20 bases. The CDR3 runs to 17 residues. Here the CDR3 reads CASGLARGGGVPNEQFF. CDR3 nucleotide sequence: TGTGCTAGTGGTTTGGCAAGGGGTGGGGGAGTCCCTAATGAGCAGTTCTTC.

The chain uses TRBV9 and TRBJ2-2; 7 bases align to TRBD1. V lost 1 base, J lost 4 bases, and 7 bases stayed unmatched. This CDR3 contains 16 residues. Germline CDR1 reads SGDLS; CDR2 reads YYNGEE. The CDR3 is CASSVCTGAGTGELFF. In DNA, the CDR3 is TGTGCCAGCAGCGTATGTACAGGGGCGGGCACCGGGGAGCTGTTTTTT.

This clone was seen just once. The rearrangement joins TRBV4-3 to TRBJ2-3, with 7 nucleotides matching TRBD1. CDR1 and CDR2 (germline): LGHNA, YSLEER. The CDR3 runs to 18 residues. J lost 2 bases, V lost 1 base, and 12 bases had no gene match. The DNA of the CDR3 is TGCGCCAGCAGCCAAGTGTCAGTCCGGACAGGACTCACAGATACGCAGTATTTT. This gives the protein CASSQVSVRTGLTDTQYF.

This clone was seen just once. The chain combines TRBV7-2 with TRBJ2-5; tentative D call: TRBD1 (5 bases). Germline values: CDR1 SGHTA, CDR2 FQGNSA. V lost 1 base and J lost 1, with 10 bases in between. This CDR3 spans 15 amino acids. The CDR3 protein is CASSLGGQPQETQYF. For the CDR3, the DNA is TGTGCCAGCAGCTTAGGGGGCCAGCCCCAAGAGACCCAGTACTTC. Supplemented by reference TRBV7-2 and TRBJ2-5, the full variable domain reads GAGVSQSPSNKVTEKGKDVELRCDPISGHTALYWYRQSLGQGLEFLIYFQGNSAPDKSGLPSDRFSAERTGGSVSTLTIQRTQQEDSAVYLCASSLGGQPQETQYFGPGTRLLVL.

The rearrangement links TRBV11-3 to TRBJ2-7; D not resolved. The CDR3 runs 14 residues. CDR1 SGHNT and CDR2 YENEEA come from the germline V gene. Deletions cut 1 base from V and 3 bases from J, with 10 bases between. CDR3 residues: CASSLGAGVYEQYF. CDR3 coding DNA: TGTGCCAGCAGCTTAGGAGCAGGCGTCTACGAGCAGTACTTC.

The rearrangement links TRBV6-6 to TRBJ1-1, with a tentative D call TRBD1 (5 bases). Germline V gives CDR1 MNHNY, CDR2 SVGAGI (reference sequence). V was trimmed by 7 bases and J by 1 base, leaving 16 bases between them. CDR3 length: 15 residues. CDR3 coding DNA: TGTGCCAGCACCGACCCGGGGCTTCGGAACACTGAAGCTTTCTTT. This gives the protein CASTDPGLRNTEAFF.

The gene calls are TRBV7-8 and TRBJ1-3; D unclear. Germline CDR1 and CDR2: SGHVS and FQNEAQ. The germline V and J ends were trimmed by 5 bases and 0 bases, with 14 bases remaining between them. The CDR3 covers 16 residues. The CDR3 protein is CASSRNREHSGNTIYF. CDR3 nucleotides: TGTGCCAGCAGCCGAAATCGGGAACACTCTGGAAACACCATATATTTT. Full variable domain (missing parts from reference TRBV7-8 and TRBJ1-3): GAGVSQSPRYKVAKRGQDVALRCDPISGHVSLFWYQQALGQGPEFLTYFQNEAQLDKSGLPSDRFFAERPEGSVSTLKIQRTQQEDSAVYLCASSRNREHSGNTIYFGEGSWLTVV.

CDR3 protein: CASSYGPSNTEAFF. The CDR3 nucleotides are TGTGCCAGCAGTTACGGGCCATCGAACACTGAAGCTTTCTTT. The chain couples TRBV6-5 to TRBJ1-1, with D uncertain. The germline V gene encodes CDR1 MNHEY and CDR2 SVGAGI. V lost 2 bases, J lost 1 base, and 8 bases lay in between. The CDR3 is 14 residues long.

This clone has just a few counts. The genes are TRBV2 and TRBJ2-2; 10 bases align to TRBD2. The trim removed 8 bases at V and 4 bases at J, leaving 7 bases unmatched. Germline values: CDR1 SNHLY, CDR2 FYNNEI. There are 15 residues in the CDR3. This CDR3 is CASSQREGGTGELFF. CDR3 in DNA: TGTGCCAGCTCTCAGCGGGAGGGCGGCACCGGGGAGCTGTTTTTT.

The rearrangement joins TRBV11-2 to TRBJ2-7, with no clear D. The ends were cut back, 0 bases at V and 3 bases at J, with 9 bases in the middle. This CDR3 contains 14 residues. Germline assignment: CDR1 SGHAT and CDR2 FQNNGV. CDR3 region: CASSLEVQFYEQYF. CDR3 DNA: TGTGCCAGCAGCTTAGAGGTTCAGTTCTACGAGCAGTACTTC. Looking up the rest from reference TRBV11-2 and TRBJ2-7 gives the full variable domain: EAGVAQSPRYKIIEKRQSVAFWCNPISGHATLYWYQQILGQGPKLLIQFQNNGVVDDSQLPKDRFSAERLKGVDSTLKIQPAKLEDSAVYLCASSLEVQFYEQYFGPGTRLTVT.

This rearrangement joins TRBV6-6 to TRBJ2-7; 9 bases fit TRBD1. The trim removed 3 bases at V and 2 bases at J, leaving 5 bases unmatched. The CDR3 is 15 amino acids. CDR1 is MNHNY, CDR2 SVGAGI, per germline (reference sequence). CDR3: CASSYETGGPYEQYF. DNA of the CDR3: TGTGCCAGCAGTTATGAGACAGGGGGACCCTACGAGCAGTACTTC.

The chain couples TRBV30 to TRBJ1-1; D not resolved. The CDR3 totals 12 residues. Between the trimmed V and J ends, which lost 0 bases and 5 bases, there was a span of 7 bases. CDR1 is GTSNPN and CDR2 is SVGIG in the germline V gene (reference sequence). The CDR3 region has the DNA TGTGCCTGGAGTGTAAGAGGGACTGAAGCTTTCTTT. It codes for CAWSVRGTEAFF.

The chain recombines TRBV6-2 or TRBV6-3 with TRBJ2-1; 15 bases fit TRBD2. CDR3 length: 18 residues. After removal of 4 bases from V and 4 bases from J, the junction contained 8 bases not matched to a gene. From germline, CDR1 is MNHEY and CDR2 SVGEGT. The CDR3 DNA sequence: TGTGCCAGCAGTTCCCCGAGGGGACTAGCGGGGGGATACAATGAGCAGTTCTTC. Protein sequence: CASSSPRGLAGGYNEQFF.

V is TRBV7-8 and J is TRBJ2-3; possible D gene TRBD2, 6 bases. This CDR3 contains 12 residues. Deletions cut 5 bases from V and 6 bases from J, with 9 bases between. Per germline, CDR1 SGHVS and CDR2 FQNEAQ. The CDR3 region is CASSRGVDTQYF. Here the CDR3 DNA reads TGTGCCAGCAGCCGCGGGGTGGATACGCAGTATTTT.

As DNA, the CDR3 is TGTGCCAGCAGCTTAACGAGAGAGGCGTATGCTTTCTTT. Translating gives CASSLTREAYAFF. The rearrangement joins TRBV7-2 to TRBJ1-1; D not certain. The ends were cut back, 2 bases at V and 11 bases at J, with 15 bases in the middle. CDR1 is SGHTA, CDR2 FQGNSA, per germline. This CDR3 region has 13 residues. Using reference TRBV7-2 and TRBJ1-1 for the parts outside the CDR3, the full variable domain is GAGVSQSPSNKVTEKGKDVELRCDPISGHTALYWYRQSLGQGLEFLIYFQGNSAPDKSGLPSDRFSAERTGGSVSTLTIQRTQQEDSAVYLCASSLTREAYAFFGQGTRLTVV.

V and J are TRBV7-9 and TRBJ2-3, with D hard to call. Germline V gene sequence: CDR1 SEHNR, CDR2 FQNEAQ (reference sequence). Trimming pared 10 bases from V and 1 base from J, leaving 9 bases between. There are 12 residues in the CDR3. CDR3 in DNA: TGTGCCACAGAGACTGGCACAGATACGCAGTATTTT. It translates to CATETGTDTQYF.

The chain couples TRBV10-3 to TRBJ2-7; TRBD1 might be the D (5 bases). V lost 0 bases and J lost 7, with 16 bases in between. The CDR3 extends over 15 amino acids. From germline, CDR1 is ENHRY and CDR2 SYGVKD. CDR3 residues: CAISESTGSPGEQYF. The CDR3 region has the DNA TGTGCCATCAGTGAGTCAACAGGTTCCCCAGGGGAGCAGTACTTC.

The rearrangement uses TRBV12-3 or TRBV12-4 and TRBJ2-5; D call uncertain. The V and J ends lost 4 bases and 5 bases respectively, with 11 bases between them. CDR3 size: 13 residues. The CDR3 region is CASSYWLRETQYF. The DNA for the CDR3 is TGTGCCAGCAGTTATTGGCTCAGGGAGACCCAGTACTTC.